This is a list of T cell receptor beta chains from one sample in a study of blood T cell repertoires in COVID-19. The method was immunoSEQ multiplex PCR; TCRdb's version includes in-frame clones alone and lacks a portion of them. The repertoire has 7,500 to 8,500 clones, around four fifths of them found once; the top ten carry 15% to 20%. Sequencing was performed on peripheral blood. These TCRs come from a human donor in a cohort sampled during active COVID-19. Each CDR3 is given with its conserved first and last residue. Each record gives: V gene, J gene, clone size, D gene, CDR3 protein, CDR3 DNA. A D gene is named only where the DNA matches it firmly. The size entry is marked missing in some rows and otherwise reads once, few, many or a size class.

V: TRBV12-3/TRBV12-4; J: TRBJ2-1; size: -; D: TRBD1; CDR3: CATTGVREQFF; DNA: TGTGCCACCACAGGGGTCCGGGAGCAGTTCTTC
V: TRBV6-2/TRBV6-3; J: TRBJ1-5; size: -; D: -; CDR3: CASSLRGQPQHF; DNA: TGTGCCAGCAGTTTAAGGGGCCAGCCCCAGCATTTT
V: TRBV9; J: TRBJ1-1; size: few; D: -; CDR3: CASSVDFNTEAFF; DNA: TGTGCCAGCAGCGTAGACTTTAACACTGAAGCTTTCTTT
V: TRBV7-9; J: TRBJ2-1; size: once; D: -; CDR3: CASSGSLEQFF; DNA: TGTGCCAGCAGCGGGAGTTTGGAGCAGTTCTTC
V: TRBV19; J: TRBJ2-7; size: -; D: -; CDR3: CASSPGQHYEQYF; DNA: TGTGCCAGTAGTCCCGGACAGCACTACGAGCAGTACTTC
V: TRBV5-1; J: TRBJ1-2; size: -; D: -; CDR3: CASSTGGGGPTYGYTF; DNA: TGCGCCAGCAGCACGGGGGGCGGGGGGCCAACTTATGGCTACACCTTC
V: TRBV5-6; J: TRBJ2-1; size: -; D: -; CDR3: CASSAGAGDLYNEQFF; DNA: TGTGCCAGCAGCGCGGGGGCGGGGGACCTTTACAATGAGCAGTTCTTC
V: TRBV28; J: TRBJ1-1; size: -; D: -; CDR3: CASTAGGKSEAFF; DNA: TGTGCCAGCACGGCCGGGGGGAAGAGTGAAGCTTTCTTT
V: TRBV7-2; J: TRBJ2-7; size: -; D: TRBD1; CDR3: CASSPGTGGYEQYF; DNA: TGTGCCAGCAGCCCCGGGACAGGAGGCTACGAGCAGTACTTC
V: TRBV6-1; J: TRBJ1-2; size: -; D: -; CDR3: CASSEDRAGYTF; DNA: TGTGCCAGCAGTGAAGACAGGGCTGGCTACACCTTC
V: TRBV7-9; J: TRBJ2-3; size: once; D: TRBD1; CDR3: CASSPSTGLTDTQYF; DNA: TGTGCCAGCAGCCCCTCGACAGGGTTAACAGATACGCAGTATTTT
V: TRBV6-4; J: TRBJ2-2; size: -; D: -; CDR3: CASSDSALGAGELFF; DNA: TGTGCCAGCAGTGACTCGGCCCTGGGCGCCGGGGAGCTGTTTTTT
V: TRBV20-1; J: TRBJ2-1; size: -; D: -; CDR3: CSASRRDEQFF; DNA: TGCAGTGCTAGTCGACGGGATGAGCAGTTCTTC
V: TRBV7-9; J: TRBJ2-1; size: -; D: -; CDR3: CASSLSKQYYNEQFF; DNA: TGTGCCAGCAGCTTAAGCAAACAGTACTACAATGAGCAGTTCTTC
V: TRBV27; J: TRBJ1-5; size: -; D: TRBD1; CDR3: CASSARGHGNQPQHF; DNA: TGTGCCAGCAGTGCCAGGGGGCATGGCAATCAGCCCCAGCATTTT
V: TRBV30; J: TRBJ1-1; size: -; D: TRBD1; CDR3: CAWSRGQVAFF; DNA: TGTGCCTGGAGTCGGGGACAGGTCGCTTTCTTT
V: TRBV19; J: TRBJ2-4; size: few; D: TRBD1; CDR3: CASSSQTGGETKNIQYF; DNA: TGTGCCAGTAGTAGTCAGACAGGGGGAGAAACCAAAAACATTCAGTACTTC
V: TRBV5-8; J: TRBJ2-5; size: -; D: -; CDR3: CASSPGETQYF; DNA: TGTGCCAGCAGCCCGGGAGAGACCCAGTACTTC
V: TRBV27; J: TRBJ2-1; size: -; D: TRBD2; CDR3: CASSFVTSGNNEQFF; DNA: TGTGCCAGCAGTTTTGTGACTAGCGGTAACAATGAGCAGTTCTTC
V: TRBV19; J: TRBJ2-7; size: -; D: -; CDR3: CASSYRQGAYEQYF; DNA: TGTGCCAGTAGTTACCGACAAGGGGCCTACGAGCAGTACTTC
V: TRBV28; J: TRBJ2-2; size: -; D: -; CDR3: CASGSLGTGELFF; DNA: TGTGCCAGCGGGAGTTTGGGTACCGGGGAGCTGTTTTTT
V: TRBV6-1; J: TRBJ2-3; size: -; D: -; CDR3: CASSETETGLQYF; DNA: TGTGCCAGCAGTGAAACGGAGACAGGCCTGCAGTATTTT
V: TRBV21-1; J: TRBJ1-4; size: -; D: -; CDR3: CASSKGEGLSEKLFF; DNA: TGTGCCAGCAGCAAAGGGGAGGGACTAAGTGAAAAACTGTTTTTT
V: TRBV7-2; J: TRBJ1-1; size: -; D: -; CDR3: CASGLGGNTEAFF; DNA: TGTGCCAGCGGACTAGGGGGGAACACTGAAGCTTTCTTT
V: TRBV12-3/TRBV12-4; J: TRBJ1-1; size: -; D: TRBD1; CDR3: CASTETGLTEAFF; DNA: TGTGCCAGCACCGAGACAGGGCTTACTGAAGCTTTCTTT
V: TRBV19; J: TRBJ2-1; size: medium-sized; D: -; CDR3: CASSFGLGPYNEQFF; DNA: TGTGCCAGTAGTTTTGGGTTGGGGCCCTACAATGAGCAGTTCTTC
V: TRBV3-1/TRBV3-2; J: TRBJ2-7; size: -; D: TRBD2; CDR3: CASSQVVTALTGTTPSEQYF; DNA: TGTGCCAGCAGCCAAGTCGTGACAGCCCTTACCGGGACTACCCCGAGCGAGCAGTACTTC
V: TRBV10-3; J: TRBJ1-4; size: -; D: -; CDR3: CASRQRVNEKLFF; DNA: TGTGCCTCAAGACAGCGGGTAAATGAAAAACTGTTTTTT
V: TRBV11-2; J: TRBJ2-3; size: -; D: -; CDR3: CASSPGADTQYF; DNA: TGTGCCAGCAGTCCAGGCGCAGATACGCAGTATTTT
V: TRBV15; J: TRBJ1-6; size: few; D: -; CDR3: CATSRVPNSPLHF; DNA: TGTGCCACCAGCAGAGTCCCGAATTCACCCCTCCACTTT
V: TRBV7-2; J: TRBJ1-5; size: -; D: -; CDR3: CASSLGGGSNQPQHF; DNA: TGTGCCAGCAGCTTAGGGGGGGGTAGCAATCAGCCCCAGCATTTT
V: TRBV28; J: TRBJ2-7; size: few; D: TRBD2; CDR3: CASGRDGFSYEQYF; DNA: TGTGCCAGCGGGAGGGACGGATTTTCCTACGAGCAGTACTTC
V: TRBV4-1; J: TRBJ1-2; size: -; D: -; CDR3: CASSQRGGFDYGYTF; DNA: TGCGCCAGCAGCCAAAGGGGGGGTTTCGACTATGGCTACACCTTC
V: TRBV28; J: TRBJ1-2; size: -; D: -; CDR3: CASSQDRAQGYTF; DNA: TGTGCCAGCAGCCAAGACAGAGCTCAGGGCTACACCTTC
V: TRBV28; J: TRBJ2-2; size: -; D: TRBD2; CDR3: CASSTANRSPGLAGGGTGELFF; DNA: TGTGCCAGCAGTACCGCAAATCGAAGCCCGGGACTAGCGGGAGGAGGTACCGGGGAGCTGTTTTTT
V: TRBV10-3; J: TRBJ2-7; size: -; D: -; CDR3: CAISGKTGGLVDEQYF; DNA: TGTGCCATCTCGGGAAAGACAGGCGGCCTGGTGGACGAGCAGTACTTC